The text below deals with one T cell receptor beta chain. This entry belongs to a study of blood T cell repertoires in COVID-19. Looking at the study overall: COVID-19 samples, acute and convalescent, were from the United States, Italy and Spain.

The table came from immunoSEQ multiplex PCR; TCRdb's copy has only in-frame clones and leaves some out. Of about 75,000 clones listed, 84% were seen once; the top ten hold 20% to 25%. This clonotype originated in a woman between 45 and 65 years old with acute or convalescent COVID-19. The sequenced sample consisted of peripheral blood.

The CDR3 nucleotides are TGTGCCAGCAGTCTTGACAGGTACAATGAGCAGTTCTTC. Residues: CASSLDRYNEQFF. This chain links TRBV6-5 with TRBJ2-1; possibly TRBD1 for D (6 bases). V lost 5 bases and J 4 bases, leaving 9 bases between the germline ends. The CDR3 is 13 amino acids. Looked up from germline, CDR1 is MNHEY and CDR2 is SVGAGI.